This note documents a single T cell receptor (beta chain) sequence. Its antigen remains unidentified. Reverse transcription of about 0.45 to 1 ug RNA was carried out with random hexamers. Coverage of TCR beta CDR3 amplification by immunoSEQ multiplex PCR extended to 54 Vbeta and 13 Jbeta. TCRdb re-analysed the immunoSEQ multiplex PCR reads in MiXCR, keeping a single row per CDR3 protein. The sample lists 130,000 or so distinct CDR3 sequences; under 96% were seen once. V gave up 3 bases and J gave up 6 bases; unmatched junction bases: 17. CDR3 length: 16 amino acids. Germline assignment: CDR1 DFQATT and CDR2 SNEGSKA (reference sequence). The data were obtained in a study of CD8 T cells in Susac syndrome. As for the study in general: Patients with Susac syndrome were therapy-naive, treated with corticosteroids, or treated with intravenous immunoglobulin alone when blood was collected. Study-level findings and limits: The CD4+ T cell repertoires in Susac syndrome did not show any clonal expansion.

Patients with Susac syndrome showed fulfilment of recently defined diagnostic criteria for definite or probable disease. The gene calls are TRBV20-1 and TRBJ2-7; 7 positions match TRBD2. This clonotype was sampled from a human donor with Susac syndrome. Sequencing was done on a sample of CD4+ T cells from PBMCs. The CDR3: CSASDLDRGGSREQYF. In nucleotides, the CDR3 is TGCAGTGCTAGCGACCTCGATCGAGGCGGGAGTCGCGAGCAGTACTTC.